This T cell receptor (beta chain) was documented in a study of OX40 agonist ivuxolimab in advanced cancers. The CDR3 contains 14 residues. Germline V gives CDR1 SGHAT, CDR2 FQNNGV. Trimming removed 2 bases from V and 1 base from J, with 8 bases in between. The protocol was immunoSEQ multiplex PCR, while the TCRdb copy is restricted to in-frame clones and leaves out a portion. The sample contains about 64,000 clones, roughly 80% of which appear only once. Sequences were derived from CD4+ or CD8+ T cells sorted from blood, sampled in a trial of the OX40 agonist ivuxolimab. V and J are TRBV11-2 and TRBJ2-5; D gene unclear. This TCR was sampled from an adult with an advanced solid tumor such as melanoma, head and neck, liver or kidney cancer. For the CDR3, the DNA is TGTGCCAGCAGCTTACAGCTATCCCAAGAGACCCAGTACTTC. It codes for CASSLQLSQETQYF.